This passage covers 13 T cell receptor beta chains from one sample sequenced in a study of blood T cell repertoires in COVID-19. This table comes from immunoSEQ multiplex PCR, and its TCRdb copy is limited to in-frame clones, with some not included. The table has about 82,000 clones, about 80% seen once. Sequenced: peripheral blood. The receptors stem from a woman between 40 and 55 years old with active or convalescent COVID-19.

The chain carries TRBV5-6 and TRBJ2-3, with 8 bases that match TRBD2. The CDR3 covers 14 residues. The trim removed 3 bases at V and 1 base at J, leaving 1 base unmatched. Germline lookup yields CDR1 SGHDT and CDR2 YYEEEE. The CDR3 here is CASSYGGGTDTQYF. CDR3 coding DNA: TGTGCCAGCAGCTACGGGGGGGGCACAGATACGCAGTATTTT.

This clone came up once. V and J are TRBV7-2 and TRBJ2-3; weak D call: TRBD2 (6 bases). This CDR3 spans 13 amino acids. The ends were cut back, 5 bases at V and 4 bases at J, with 10 bases in the middle. Germline-derived CDR1 and CDR2 are SGHTA and FQGNSA. The DNA for the CDR3 is TGTGCCAGCAGCCAACTAGCAGCAGATACGCAGTATTTT. The encoded protein is CASSQLAADTQYF.

In this sample, this clone turned up a few times. The chain combines TRBV5-1 with TRBJ2-6, with 9 bases identical to TRBD1. This CDR3 is built from 17 residues. V shed 4 bases and J 0 bases; nucleotides not matched to a gene: 5. CDR1 is SGHRS, CDR2 YFSETQ, per germline. The CDR3 DNA reads as TGCGCCAGCAGCCCCCCGACAGGGGGCTCTGGGGCCAACGTCCTGACTTTC. Residues: CASSPPTGGSGANVLTF.

The V gene is TRBV5-6, the J gene TRBJ1-2; D unclear. V was pared by 1 base and J by 5 bases, with 6 bases between. Looked up from germline, CDR1 is SGHDT and CDR2 is YYEEEE. The CDR3 runs 12 residues. CDR3 DNA sequence: TGTGCCAGCAGCTTGACAGCTTATGGCTACACCTTC. Its protein is CASSLTAYGYTF.

The chain uses TRBV6-2 or TRBV6-3 and TRBJ2-2; 9 bases agree with TRBD1. Trimming removed 5 bases from V and 5 bases from J; junction bases left unmatched: 12. The CDR3 spans 17 residues. Germline V CDR1 and CDR2: MNHEY, SVGEGT. The CDR3, as DNA: TGTGCCAGCAGTGGACCCACCGGGACAGGGTGGACCGGGGAGCTGTTTTTT. It specifies CASSGPTGTGWTGELFF.

CDR3 sequence: CASSPYLTGKDVNTEAFF. The CDR3 DNA sequence: TGTGCCAGCTCACCCTATTTGACAGGGAAGGATGTGAACACTGAAGCTTTCTTT. The rearrangement uses TRBV18 and TRBJ1-1, with 7 bases fitting TRBD1. Unmatched junction bases numbered 13, after V lost 3 bases and J lost 0 bases. The CDR3 totals 18 residues. CDR1 is KGHSH and CDR2 is LQKENI in the germline V gene.

The V gene is TRBV12-2, the J gene TRBJ2-7; TRBD1 is the table's D call and was not checked against the DNA. TRBV12-2 is a pseudogene. The CDR3 is 13 amino acids. The CDR3 DNA sequence: TGTGCAAGTATCGACAGGGAGGCCTACGAGCAGTACTTC. This gives the protein CASIDREAYEQYF.

This chain links TRBV19 with TRBJ1-5; tentative D call: TRBD1 (5 bases). Trimming took 7 bases from V and 0 from J, leaving 10 bases between them. Germline V gene lookup returns CDR1 LNHDA and CDR2 SQIVND (reference sequence). This CDR3 has 14 amino acids. The CDR3 DNA sequence: TGTGCCAGTACATGGGGCTATAGCAATCAGCCCCAGCATTTT. It translates to CASTWGYSNQPQHF.

The genes are TRBV3-1 (or the pseudogene TRBV3-2) and TRBJ2-1; weak D call: TRBD1 (6 bases). The ends were cut back, 1 base at V and 7 bases at J, with 11 bases in the middle. This CDR3 has 14 amino acids. Germline values: CDR1 LGHDT, CDR2 YNNKEL (reference sequence). CDR3 coding DNA: TGTGCCAGCAGCCAAGGACCACAGGGAAATGAGCAGTTCTTC. This translates into CASSQGPQGNEQFF.

V is TRBV18 and J is TRBJ1-1; D is unresolved. There are 14 residues in the CDR3. Per germline, CDR1 KGHSH and CDR2 LQKENI. With 2 bases removed from V and 0 bases from J, the gap between germline ends came to 7 bases. CDR3 sequence reads: CASSPSRVNTEAFF. DNA for the CDR3: TGTGCCAGCTCACCATCAAGAGTGAACACTGAAGCTTTCTTT. The full variable domain, its missing parts supplied by reference TRBV18 and TRBJ1-1, is NAGVMQNPRHLVRRRGQEARLRCSPMKGHSHVYWYRQLPEEGLKFMVYLQKENIIDESGMPKERFSAEFPKEGPSILRIQQVVRGDSAAYFCASSPSRVNTEAFFGQGTRLTVV.

The chain carries TRBV7-9 and TRBJ1-2; 11 bases line up with TRBD1. CDR1 is SEHNR and CDR2 is FQNEAQ in the germline V gene (reference sequence). CDR3 length: 14 amino acids. Trimming removed 5 bases from V and 3 bases from J; junction bases left unmatched: 2. This chain's CDR3 is CASSPGQGDYGYTF. DNA of the CDR3: TGTGCCAGCAGCCCGGGACAGGGGGACTATGGCTACACCTTC.

The rearrangement joins TRBV9 to TRBJ1-2; TRBD1 aligns across 10 bases. V was clipped by 4 bases and J by 7 bases; unmatched bases: 7. Germline V CDR1 and CDR2: SGDLS, YYNGEE. This CDR3 is built from 14 residues. The CDR3 spells CASSTDRGQGGYTF. In DNA, the CDR3 is TGTGCCAGCAGCACAGACAGGGGGCAAGGTGGCTACACCTTC.

This chain uses TRBV19 with TRBJ1-5; 7 bases match TRBD1. V was pared by 3 bases and J by 7 bases, with 6 bases of the junction left unmatched. The CDR3 spans 14 residues. The germline CDR1 and CDR2 sequences are LNHDA and SQIVND (reference sequence). The CDR3 nucleotides are TGTGCCAGTAGTATTGAAGGGGGCGGGCAGCCCCAGCATTTT. The encoded protein is CASSIEGGGQPQHF.